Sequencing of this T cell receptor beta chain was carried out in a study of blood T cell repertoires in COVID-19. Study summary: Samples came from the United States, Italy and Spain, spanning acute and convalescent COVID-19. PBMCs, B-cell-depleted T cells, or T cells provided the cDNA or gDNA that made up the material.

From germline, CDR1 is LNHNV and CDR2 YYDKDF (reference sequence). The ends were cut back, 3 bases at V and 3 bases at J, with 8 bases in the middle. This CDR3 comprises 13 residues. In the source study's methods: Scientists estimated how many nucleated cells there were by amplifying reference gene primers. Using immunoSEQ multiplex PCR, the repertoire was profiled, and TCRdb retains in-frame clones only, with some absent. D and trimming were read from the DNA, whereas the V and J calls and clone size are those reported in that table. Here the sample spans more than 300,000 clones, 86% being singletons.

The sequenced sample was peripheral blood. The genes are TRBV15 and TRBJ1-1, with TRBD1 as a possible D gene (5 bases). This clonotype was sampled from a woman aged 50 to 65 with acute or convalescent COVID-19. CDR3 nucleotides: TGTGCCACCAGCAGGGGGCAGGACACTGAAGCTTTCTTT. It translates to CATSRGQDTEAFF.